This T cell receptor (beta chain) was observed in a study of identical twins. Study conclusions and caveats: The study based its conclusions on cross-sectional statistical analysis and did not follow the same donors.

One entry per CDR3 protein, called by TCRdb with MiXCR from the 5' RACE reads. The sample lists hundreds of thousands of distinct CDR3 sequences; 6% to 6.5% were seen once. To note about this clonotype: The antigen is undetermined.

V lost 6 bases and J lost 2, with 11 bases in between. The CDR3 totals 13 residues. The V gene's germline CDR1 is SQVTM and CDR2 ANQGSEA. Sequencing input: naive T cells sorted from blood. The receptor was isolated from a man younger than 30 in good health. The J gene is TRBJ2-1, the V gene TRBV29-1, with D perhaps matching TRBD2 (6 bases). The CDR3 bases are TGCAGCGTCACTATAGCGGCCTACAATGAGCAGTTCTTC. This translates into CSVTIAAYNEQFF.